This T cell receptor (beta chain) comes out of a study of shared clonotypes between healthy human individuals (dated by TCRdb to the early 2020s). For the study in its entirety: Three men and two women, aged 18 to 49 years, made up the cohort. To estimate repertoire size and how much clonotype sharing occurs between individuals, the study deeply sequenced the blood TCR repertoires of five or six healthy adults. Between about 0.85 and 9.5 billion PBMCs per donor were obtained by leukapheresis. Different laboratories and diverse techniques were used to prepare libraries and sequence TCR repertoires, to increase sequencing depth and limit assay-specific biases. For each donor, three plates each were used for CD4 naive and CD4 memory, two plates were used for CD8 naive, and one plate was used for CD8 memory.

CD8 naive samples were CD45RO-negative cells positively selected for CCR7, giving a CD45RA+CCR7+ population that excluded TemRA cells. The donors were healthy, HIV-negative adults who had no recently reported acute infections or vaccinations. Every donor was a Caucasian adult living in Nashville, Tennessee, USA. After blood collection by leukapheresis, PBMCs were isolated using Ficoll-Histopaque density gradient centrifugation and then cryopreserved in the vapor phase of liquid nitrogen. Analytical flow cytometry was used to check the purity and quantity of each magnetically sorted T cell population. Each sorted fraction had its genomic DNA isolated and then quantified by UV absorbance on a Nanodrop 2000c. Per the germline V gene, MNHEY is the CDR1 and SVGAGI is the CDR2. Relative to germline, V is 8 bases shorter and J is 4 bases shorter, with 15 bases between their ends. Taken from cysteine to phenylalanine, the CDR3 has 14 residues. The sequence is cut down to CDR3 DNA, 42 bases in frame from base 1.

TCR CDR3 regions were amplified from genomic DNA by multiplex PCR using the deep immunoSEQ assay. Extracted genomic DNA from each cell subset was distributed evenly across all wells of several immunoSEQ 96-well plates, and each plate was treated as a replicate. For sorted subsets, about 210 ng of genomic DNA, equivalent to about 30,000 T cell genomes, went into each replicate PCR. The purified libraries were quantified using a Qubit 3.0 fluorometer, sized with a Bioanalyzer 2100, and then quantified again using the KAPA Library Quantification kit. Every immunoSEQ 96-well plate was sequenced on a separate single-read 150-cycle Illumina NextSeq 550 flow cell. The authors processed their data as follows. The immunoSEQ output contained only junctional sequences without quality scores, so filtering could not match that applied to full-length reads. Sequences were annotated with PyIR, a Python wrapper for IgBLAST v1.9, using IMGT germline references to assign V/J genes and CDR3. Reads with weak V/J assignments (E-value above 1e-6), missing CDR3, stop codons, out-of-frame junctions, or ambiguous translated residues were removed. V3J clonotypes were defined as sequences sharing the same inferred V gene, J gene, and CDR3 amino acid sequence. Percentage overlap between repertoires was computed as shared unique clonotypes divided by the size of the smaller repertoire. Three approaches were used to assess repertoire richness: RTK rarefaction, the Chao1 estimator, and Recon v2.1 estimates of unobserved clonotypes. Generation probabilities for all TCRbeta clonotypes obtained by the gDNA method from a handful of donors were computed using OLGA. Here the immuneACCESS table is served through TCRdb, limited to in-frame sequences with V and J called. Missing clones are a known gap in these copies; in checked studies unresolved V genes cover under half, and the rest lacks a known reason. The V and J calls and clone size come from that table; D and trimming were worked out from the DNA. This sample lists under 1 million clones; approximately 97% were detected once. The ten top clones hold less than 0.25% of the sample.

Beyond this particular receptor, the publication reports: Estimated clonotype richness was generally larger for naive than for memory subsets. Compared with non-shared clonotypes, the clonotypes found in all four sorted-subset donors had higher generation probabilities. The small number of donors limited the genetic and exposure-history diversity represented. Even with the large sequencing depth, rarefaction of the sorted-subset datasets indicated that sequencing was incomplete. Sampling was restricted to blood, and TCR repertoires in tissue are likely to differ from TCR repertoires in blood. About 5% of naive CD4, roughly 3.6% of naive CD8, approximately 2.2% of memory CD4, and about 0.4% of memory CD8 clonotypes were shared across several donors. Pairwise subsampling led to the expectation that sequencing depth would affect the degree of clonotype sharing among donors.

In regard to this clone: Its antigen has not been determined. The input lacks base qualities; no much larger clone sits a single base away.

Sequencing was done on a sample of naive CD8+ T cells sorted from blood. Per the publication, the cell subset or site label means: CD45RA+CCR7+. This receptor was identified in a man aged 25-40 years in good health. The V and J genes are TRBV6-5 and TRBJ2-1; the D gene is perhaps TRBD1, from 5 matching bases. The sequenced DNA: TGTGCCAGCTCCGTGACAGATGCTTACAATGAGCAGTTCTTC. It is translated as CASSVTDAYNEQFF.